This T cell receptor beta chain was recorded in a study of identical twins. This clonotype was counted at least ten times. Its matching antigen is unknown. From germline, CDR1 is SQVTM and CDR2 ANQGSEA. Trimming at V came to 1 base and at J to 5 bases, leaving 3 bases not matched to a gene. The CDR3 runs 14 residues. Each CDR3 protein is one row after TCRdb ran MiXCR on the 5' RACE reads. The table lists roughly 690,000 distinct CDR3 sequences, 21% of them singletons. Overall study findings and caveats: Insertion counts were lower in abundant cord blood beta clonotypes, a trend that memory repertoires did not show.

The sample also formed part of further work on T cells expressing NK-cell markers. This second study says: From sorted CD3+CD56+NKG2C+, CD3+CD56+NKG2C- and CD3+CD56-NKG2C+ T cells came the TCR beta repertoires. Researchers report these clonotypes also headed the CD3+CD56-NKG2C+ fraction in a few donors.

This receptor was obtained from a woman aged 18-30 years in good health. The sequenced material came from PBMCs. The chain is built from TRBV29-1 and TRBJ2-3; 10 bases align to TRBD1. The CDR3 DNA sequence: TGCAGCGTTGAAGGCGGGACAGGGGTAGATACGCAGTATTTT. It codes for CSVEGGTGVDTQYF.